These 32 T cell receptor beta chains were sequenced from one sample in a study of fetal regulatory T cell absence and autoimmunity. Libraries were prepared by immunoSEQ multiplex PCR; TCRdb keeps only in-frame clonotypes and omits some of them. Of about 95,000 clones in the sample, 60% to 80% were seen once. Sequenced material: pancreas tissue. The receptors were sampled from a male donor with IPEX syndrome.

The J gene is TRBJ2-1, the V gene TRBV27; tentatively, D is TRBD2 (7 bases). Germline assignment: CDR1 MNHEY and CDR2 SMNVEV (reference sequence). Trimming took 2 bases from V and 2 from J, leaving 10 bases between them. This CDR3 has 15 residues. CDR3 bases: TGTGCCAGCAGTTTACGGGGGGCACCCTACAATGAGCAGTTCTTC. Translation gives CASSLRGAPYNEQFF.

The chain joins TRBV5-4 to TRBJ2-6, with a weak D call TRBD1 (6 bases). Germline V gives CDR1 SGHNT, CDR2 YYREEE (reference sequence). The CDR3 is 14 residues long. V lost 1 base, J lost 9 bases, and 11 bases lay in between. In DNA, the CDR3 is TGTGCCAGCAGCTTGCCAGGGGCCCTCAACGTCCTGACTTTC. This sequence encodes CASSLPGALNVLTF.

DNA of the CDR3: TGTGCCAGCAGCGTAGGGCCGGATTACTACGAGCAGTACTTC. It codes for CASSVGPDYYEQYF. The chain uses TRBV9 and TRBJ2-7; D call uncertain. Germline lookup yields CDR1 SGDLS and CDR2 YYNGEE. The V and J ends lost 0 bases and 3 bases respectively, with 10 bases between them. CDR3 length: 14 amino acids.

This chain uses TRBV7-2 with TRBJ1-3, with 8 bases fitting TRBD1. CDR1 is SGHTA and CDR2 is FQGNSA in the germline V gene. This CDR3 comprises 15 residues. The J segment lost 3 bases and the V segment lost 2 bases, leaving 3 bases of the junction unmatched. The CDR3 bases are TGTGCCAGCAGCTTACAGGGGGCGCTTGGAAACACCATATATTTT. It encodes CASSLQGALGNTIYF.

This clone was detected only a few times. The J gene is TRBJ1-2, the V gene TRBV5-1, with 7 positions matching TRBD1. V shed 6 bases, J shed 4 bases, and the junction held 0 bases outside the gene matches. Germline V lookup: CDR1 SGHRS, CDR2 YFSETQ. The CDR3 has 11 amino acids. The CDR3 DNA sequence: TGCGCCAGCACAGGGGGCTATGGCTACACCTTC. Translating gives CASTGGYGYTF.

CDR3 residues: CASSGPNTGGARSGELFF. The CDR3 coding sequence is TGCGCCAGCAGTGGGCCGAACACAGGGGGCGCAAGATCCGGGGAGCTGTTTTTT. The J gene is TRBJ2-2, the V gene TRBV10-2, with TRBD1 identical over 9 bases. With V trimmed by 4 bases and J by 6 bases, 15 bases remained unmatched. Per germline, CDR1 WSHSY and CDR2 SAAADI. The CDR3 is 18 residues long.

By sample share, this clone is medium-sized (0.01 to 0.1%). The chain combines TRBV4-3 with TRBJ2-3; 8 bases fit TRBD2. Germline assignment: CDR1 LGHNA and CDR2 YSLEER. V trimming: 3 bases; J trimming: 0 bases; junction bases outside the gene matches: 8. The CDR3 extends over 17 amino acids. The CDR3 DNA follows: TGCGCCAGCAGCCACACAGTTCCGGGGGGGAGCACAGATACGCAGTATTTT. Translated, it gives CASSHTVPGGSTDTQYF.

The CDR3 coding sequence is TGTGCCAGCAGCCAAAATTCAGGGACTATCATCTCCTACGAGCAGTACTTC. It is translated as CASSQNSGTIISYEQYF. The rearrangement links TRBV14 to TRBJ2-7; 7 bases align to TRBD2. The germline V gene encodes CDR1 SGHDN and CDR2 FVKESK. V lost 2 bases, J lost 0 bases, and 10 bases stayed unmatched. The CDR3 length is 17 residues.

This clone appeared a few times. The V and J genes are TRBV2 and TRBJ2-7; maybe TRBD2 (6 bases). Germline CDR1 SNHLY, CDR2 FYNNEI. V lost 5 bases and J 4 bases, leaving 12 bases between the germline ends. The CDR3 loop spans 13 amino acids. CDR3 sequence: CASSTGSYYEQYF. DNA for the CDR3: TGTGCCAGCAGTACCGGGAGTTATTACGAGCAGTACTTC.

The chain carries TRBV10-2 and TRBJ2-7; 13 nucleotides align to TRBD2. The trim removed 7 bases at V and 4 bases at J, leaving 7 bases unmatched. This CDR3 has 15 residues. CDR1 and CDR2 from the germline V gene are WSHSY and SAAADI. CDR3 sequence reads: CASTRLAGGLYEQYF. DNA for the CDR3: TGCGCCAGCACAAGACTAGCGGGGGGTCTTTACGAGCAGTACTTC.

The chain employs TRBV4-3 and TRBJ2-7; TRBD2 matches at 8 bases. CDR3 length equals 16 residues. V trimming: 3 bases; J trimming: 1 base; junction bases outside the gene matches: 8. The germline CDR1 and CDR2 sequences are LGHNA and YSLEER. CDR3 nucleotides: TGCGCCAGCAGCCAGGTCCGGGGACTAGGTTCCTACGAGCAGTACTTC. This encodes CASSQVRGLGSYEQYF.

This clone was seen a handful of times. J is TRBJ2-2 and V is TRBV11-2; TRBD2 aligns across 7 bases. The CDR3 loop spans 14 amino acids. Germline V CDR1 and CDR2: SGHAT, FQNNGV. Unmatched junction bases numbered 2, after V lost 5 bases and J lost 2 bases. The CDR3, as DNA: TGTGCCAGCAGCCTAGCGGCCAACACCGGGGAGCTGTTTTTT. Translated, it gives CASSLAANTGELFF.

This chain links TRBV13 with TRBJ2-3; no reliable D call. Germline V gene sequence: CDR1 PRHDT, CDR2 FYEKMQ (reference sequence). CDR3 length: 16 residues. The V end was cut by 0 bases, the J end by 4 bases, with 14 bases between. The CDR3 DNA sequence: TGTGCCAGCAGCTTAGGCCCTGGCCGGGTCGCAGATACGCAGTATTTT. Translated, it gives CASSLGPGRVADTQYF.

This chain uses TRBV5-5 with TRBJ1-2; D call uncertain. Trimming removed 0 bases from V and 8 bases from J, with 11 bases in between. The CDR3 runs 13 residues. The V gene's germline CDR1 is SGHKS and CDR2 YYEKEE (reference sequence). The CDR3 DNA sequence: TGTGCCAGCAGCTTGGGAGGGCGCGGGGGCTACACCTTC. Translation gives CASSLGGRGGYTF.

This clone showed up just a few times. The V gene is TRBV6-5, the J gene TRBJ1-2; D is unresolved. V lost 0 bases and J lost 4, with 6 bases in between. The germline V gene encodes CDR1 MNHEY and CDR2 SVGAGI. This CDR3 spans 13 amino acids. The CDR3 DNA is TGTGCCAGCAGTTACTCGGGTTCCTATGGCTACACCTTC. This codes for CASSYSGSYGYTF.

The chain links TRBV30 to TRBJ1-5; tentatively, D is TRBD1 (5 bases). The germline CDR1 and CDR2 sequences are GTSNPN and SVGIG (reference sequence). The ends were cut back, 0 bases at V and 4 bases at J, with 10 bases in the middle. CDR3 length: 14 residues. In DNA, the CDR3 is TGTGCCTGGAGTGTAGGGGTCGGGAATCAGCCCCAGCATTTT. The encoded protein is CAWSVGVGNQPQHF.

The V gene is TRBV5-4, the J gene TRBJ2-5; D may be TRBD2 (6 bases). This CDR3 has 16 amino acids. Germline-derived CDR1 and CDR2 are SGHNT and YYREEE (reference sequence). Between the trimmed V and J ends, which lost 2 bases and 5 bases, there was a span of 19 bases. The CDR3 bases are TGTGCCAGCAGCTTAAGAAATCGGGGGTATACGGAGACCCAGTACTTC. Its protein product is CASSLRNRGYTETQYF.

This clone was seen a handful of times. The V and J genes are TRBV6-5 and TRBJ2-6; no clear D gene. With 5 bases removed from V and 2 bases from J, the gap between germline ends came to 4 bases. CDR3 length equals 13 residues. The germline V gene has CDR1 MNHEY and CDR2 SVGAGI. This chain's CDR3 is CASSAAGANVLTF. CDR3 bases: TGTGCCAGCAGTGCGGCTGGGGCCAACGTCCTGACTTTC.

CDR3 nucleotide sequence: TGTGCCAGCAGTTACTCCCCGTCAGGGGGCGTGGATACGCAGTATTTT. This translates into CASSYSPSGGVDTQYF. V gene TRBV6-5 combines with J gene TRBJ2-3; 8 nucleotides agree with TRBD1. With 0 bases clipped from V and 6 bases from J, the junction kept 8 bases outside the gene matches. CDR1 is MNHEY and CDR2 is SVGAGI in the germline V gene. This CDR3 contains 16 residues.

V usage is TRBV11-3 and J usage is TRBJ1-2; D uncertain. The germline V and J ends were trimmed by 0 bases and 4 bases, with 6 bases remaining between them. This CDR3 comprises 13 residues. Germline CDR1 SGHNT, CDR2 YENEEA. The CDR3 bases are TGTGCCAGCAGCTTAGACTTTGCCTATGGCTACACCTTC. The encoded protein is CASSLDFAYGYTF.

The chain carries TRBV5-1 and TRBJ2-2; D is undetermined. Germline CDR1 and CDR2: SGHRS and YFSETQ. There are 15 residues in the CDR3. V lost 0 bases to trimming and J lost 1 base, with 7 bases between them. This CDR3 is CASSLVPGNTGELFF. The CDR3 nucleotides are TGCGCCAGCAGCTTGGTGCCAGGGAACACCGGGGAGCTGTTTTTT.

V is TRBV19 and J is TRBJ2-3; a possible D gene is TRBD2 (7 bases). CDR3 size: 16 residues. The V end was cut by 7 bases, the J end by 6 bases, with 23 bases between. CDR1 LNHDA and CDR2 SQIVND come from the germline V gene (reference sequence). The CDR3 DNA follows: TGTGCCAGTACCGATCCGGGGGGCAGGGAGTTTGATACGCAGTATTTT. Its translation is CASTDPGGREFDTQYF. The whole variable domain, remainder taken from reference TRBV19 and TRBJ2-3, is DGGITQSPKYLFRKEGQNVTLSCEQNLNHDAMYWYRQDPGQGLRLIYYSQIVNDFQKGDIAEGYSVSREKKESFPLTVTSAQKNPTAFYLCASTDPGGREFDTQYFGPGTRLTVL.

The J gene is TRBJ2-7, the V gene TRBV5-6; 9 bases fit TRBD1. Germline V gene data show CDR1 as SGHDT and CDR2 as YYEEEE. This CDR3 is 13 amino acids long. V lost 0 bases and J lost 5; bases outside the gene matches: 0. The CDR3 region has the DNA TGTGCCAGCAGCTTGGGACAGGGGGACGAGCAGTACTTC. This encodes CASSLGQGDEQYF.

The chain joins TRBV14 to TRBJ2-2; TRBD1 matches at 8 bases. CDR1 is SGHDN, CDR2 FVKESK, per germline. The CDR3 runs to 14 residues. V dropped 5 bases and J dropped 5; count of bases not matched to a gene: 4. For the CDR3, the DNA is TGTGCCAGCAGCTGGACAGGGCGAACCGGGGAGCTGTTTTTT. It is translated as CASSWTGRTGELFF.

The J gene is TRBJ2-7, the V gene TRBV28, with TRBD1 matching 8 bases. The CDR3 spans 15 residues. J gave up 3 bases and V 6 bases, and 10 bases lay outside the gene matches. Per germline, CDR1 MDHEN and CDR2 SYDVKM. CDR3 loop: CASRAGYRGFYEQYF. For the CDR3, the DNA is TGTGCCAGCAGGGCTGGCTACAGGGGGTTCTACGAGCAGTACTTC.

The V gene is TRBV18, the J gene TRBJ2-2, with TRBD1 matching 8 bases. This CDR3 contains 15 residues. Germline CDR1 and CDR2: KGHSH and LQKENI. With 8 bases clipped from V and 4 bases from J, the junction kept 9 bases outside the gene matches. CDR3 nucleotide sequence: TGTGCCAGCGTCGCGGGGACAGGTCTCACCGGGGAGCTGTTTTTT. Protein sequence: CASVAGTGLTGELFF.

The chain employs TRBV6-6 and TRBJ1-2; D uncertain. The CDR3 length is 15 residues. Trimming took 5 bases from V and 0 from J, leaving 13 bases between them. Germline assignment: CDR1 MNHNY and CDR2 SVGAGI (reference sequence). The CDR3 bases are TGTGCCAGCAGTCGTACAACGCCGGCTAACTATGGCTACACCTTC. It yields the protein CASSRTTPANYGYTF.

This clone has only one observation. The chain combines TRBV7-8 with TRBJ1-3, with TRBD1 matching over 9 bases. V lost 3 bases to trimming and J lost 0 bases; unmatched junction nucleotides: 0. The CDR3 consists of 15 residues. The germline CDR1 and CDR2 sequences are SGHVS and FQNEAQ. The CDR3 coding sequence is TGTGCCAGCAGCTTGGACAGGGGCTCTGGAAACACCATATATTTT. Its protein is CASSLDRGSGNTIYF.

The chain links TRBV7-2 to TRBJ1-5; weak D call: TRBD1 (6 bases). V was trimmed by 1 base and J by 6 bases, leaving 10 bases between them. Per germline, CDR1 SGHTA and CDR2 FQGNSA. The CDR3 runs 14 residues. CDR3 DNA: TGTGCCAGCAGCTTAGAGGCAGGGGTTCAGCCCCAGCATTTT. Its translation is CASSLEAGVQPQHF.

The V gene is TRBV5-4, the J gene TRBJ1-4; 9 bases align to TRBD1. J gave up 5 bases and V 5 bases, and 7 bases lay outside the gene matches. The length of the CDR3 is 15 residues. Germline CDR1 SGHNT, CDR2 YYREEE (reference sequence). This chain's CDR3 is CASSYRQGENEKLFF. The CDR3, as DNA: TGTGCCAGCAGTTACCGACAGGGGGAGAATGAAAAACTGTTTTTT.

The chain combines TRBV9 with TRBJ2-3; perhaps TRBD2 as D (5 bases). Trimming left V 0 bases short and J 0 bases short, with 8 bases between. The germline CDR1 and CDR2 sequences are SGDLS and YYNGEE. This CDR3 is built from 15 residues. CDR3 in amino acids: CASSVARGSTDTQYF. The DNA of the CDR3 is TGTGCCAGCAGCGTAGCTCGCGGGAGCACAGATACGCAGTATTTT. The full variable domain, with the rest looked up from reference TRBV9 and TRBJ2-3, is DSGVTQTPKHLITATGQRVTLRCSPRSGDLSVYWYQQSLDQGLQFLIQYYNGEERAKGNILERFSAQQFPDLHSELNLSSLELGDSALYFCASSVARGSTDTQYFGPGTRLTVL.

The chain joins TRBV4-1 to TRBJ2-4; TRBD2 agrees at 8 bases. The V gene's germline CDR1 is MGHRA and CDR2 YSYEKL. The CDR3 has 16 residues. V lost 4 bases and J lost 4; bases outside the gene matches: 9. The CDR3 DNA sequence: TGCGCCAGCAGCCGACTACAGCGGGGGATTAAAAACATTCAGTACTTC. Translation: CASSRLQRGIKNIQYF.